The 26 T cell receptor beta chains in this list originate from one sample, sequenced in a study of blood T cells in healthy people across ages. A sample-barcoded 5' primer and a J-beta primer mix were used in a second PCR of about 6 to 12 cycles. TCRdb reprocessed the 5' RACE reads via MiXCR and lists one record per CDR3 protein. The sample has hundreds of thousands of distinct CDR3 sequences, around three fifths seen once. The material sequenced was blood. The receptor set was obtained from a man between 40 and 49 years old in good health.

The V and J genes are TRBV6-6 and TRBJ1-1; no reliable D call. Trimming removed 2 bases from V and 6 bases from J, with 19 bases in between. Germline values: CDR1 MNHNY, CDR2 SVGAGI (reference sequence). The CDR3 is made up of 16 amino acids. The CDR3 DNA follows: TGTGCCAGCAGTTACGATAGAGCCCCCGAGTACTCTGAAGCTTTCTTT. Amino acids: CASSYDRAPEYSEAFF.

The chain joins TRBV3-1 to TRBJ2-1; 8 nucleotides line up with TRBD2. CDR1 LGHDT and CDR2 YNNKEL come from the germline V gene (reference sequence). The CDR3 contains 21 residues. V lost 0 bases, J lost 0 bases, and 16 bases stayed unmatched. For the CDR3, the DNA is TGTGCCAGCAGCCAAGATCAAAGATCGGGACTAGTTCATAGCTCCTACAATGAGCAGTTCTTC. It codes for CASSQDQRSGLVHSSYNEQFF.

CDR3 nucleotides: TGCAGTGCTAGAGGGACTAGCGGGAGGCTTCTGTCCACCAATGAGCAGTTCTTC. This codes for CSARGTSGRLLSTNEQFF. The chain carries TRBV20-1 and TRBJ2-1, with 14 bases lining up with TRBD2. The CDR3 spans 18 residues. Germline CDR1 reads DFQATT; CDR2 reads SNEGSKA (reference sequence). V gave up 1 base and J gave up 6 bases; unmatched junction bases: 11.

This clonotype has only a few counts. The V gene is TRBV3-1, the J gene TRBJ2-5; the D gene could be TRBD1 or TRBD2 (5 bases each). Germline V lookup: CDR1 LGHDT, CDR2 YNNKEL (reference sequence). The CDR3 has 17 amino acids. The V end lost 1 base, the J end lost 2 bases, and 17 bases lay between the germline ends. The CDR3 nucleotides read TGTGCCAGCAGCCAAGCCCTCGGGACGCGGTATCAAGAGACCCAGTACTTC. Its protein is CASSQALGTRYQETQYF.

The chain is built from TRBV7-9 and TRBJ2-1; D is uncertain. Germline values: CDR1 SEHNR, CDR2 FQNEAQ (reference sequence). Trimming removed 6 bases from V and 2 bases from J, with 14 bases in between. CDR3 length: 15 amino acids. CDR3 sequence: CASRNPGETYNEQFF. The CDR3 DNA reads as TGTGCCAGCAGAAATCCTGGGGAAACCTACAATGAGCAGTTCTTC.

The gene calls are TRBV20-1 and TRBJ2-5, with no clear D. The V end lost 0 bases, the J end lost 3 bases, and 5 bases lay between the germline ends. Germline-derived CDR1 and CDR2 are DFQATT and SNEGSKA (reference sequence). The CDR3 is 12 residues long. Here the CDR3 DNA reads TGCAGTGCTAGAGAAGGAGAAGAGACCCAGTACTTC. This codes for CSAREGEETQYF.

The gene calls are TRBV9 and TRBJ2-1; TRBD2 is a possible D gene (5 bases). Looked up from germline, CDR1 is SGDLS and CDR2 is YYNGEE. This CDR3 is built from 16 residues. V lost 2 bases and J lost 4, with 16 bases in between. The DNA for the CDR3 is TGTGCCAGCAGCGTGAGGGAAACCCCCATTTACAATGAGCAGTTCTTC. As protein: CASSVRETPIYNEQFF.

This clonotype was counted ten times or more. The rearrangement links TRBV5-6 to TRBJ2-1, with a tentative D call TRBD2 (5 bases). Germline V CDR1 and CDR2: SGHDT, YYEEEE. Trimming removed 3 bases from V and 0 bases from J, with 10 bases in between. The CDR3 extends over 15 amino acids. The CDR3 region has the DNA TGTGCCAGCAGCTCCGGGGAAAGCTCCTACAATGAGCAGTTCTTC. Translated: CASSSGESSYNEQFF.

This clonotype was counted a few times. The chain recombines TRBV28 with TRBJ2-5, with D possibly TRBD2 on 6 matching bases. The assigned J gene may be wrong: the sequence end matches TRBJ2-7 better. The CDR3 sequence is 16 residues long. Germline V gives CDR1 MDHEN, CDR2 SYDVKM. The CDR3 protein is CASSRPPPEGVNEQYF. The CDR3 DNA is TGTGCCAGCAGCCGACCCCCTCCGGAGGGAGTGAACGAGCAGTACTTC.

This clonotype was counted at least ten times. The rearrangement links TRBV9 to TRBJ2-1, with D perhaps matching TRBD1 (6 bases). The CDR3 loop spans 15 amino acids. From germline, CDR1 is SGDLS and CDR2 YYNGEE. V lost 0 bases and J lost 4, with 11 bases in between. CDR3 region: CASSVAPTGYNEQFF. In DNA form, the CDR3 reads TGTGCCAGCAGCGTAGCCCCAACAGGGTACAATGAGCAGTTCTTC.

The CDR3 DNA sequence: TGTGCCATACACAGGGGTTGCGAGCAGTACTTC. Translated, it gives CAIHRGCEQYF. The V gene is TRBV21-1, the J gene TRBJ2-7; the table's D gene call, TRBD1, was not cross checked with the DNA. TRBV21-1 is noted as a pseudogene. This CDR3 spans 11 amino acids.

The chain recombines TRBV25-1 with TRBJ1-6; no clear D gene. V was trimmed by 2 bases and J by 9 bases, leaving 5 bases between them. CDR3 size: 12 residues. The germline CDR1 and CDR2 sequences are MGHDK and SYGVNS. As DNA, the CDR3 is TGTGCCAGCAGTGAAATGGGTTCACCCCTCCACTTT. Its protein is CASSEMGSPLHF.

The genes are TRBV5-5 and TRBJ1-1, with TRBD1 identical over 10 bases. The trim removed 3 bases at V and 3 bases at J, leaving 5 bases unmatched. CDR3 length: 15 amino acids. Germline lookup yields CDR1 SGHKS and CDR2 YYEKEE (reference sequence). The CDR3 here is CASSWTGGGDTEAFF. The CDR3 DNA reads TGTGCCAGCAGCTGGACAGGGGGGGGAGACACTGAAGCTTTCTTT.

CDR3 sequence (DNA): TGTGCCAGCAGTTACTCGAATAGCCCGAATCAGCCCCAGCATTTT. Protein sequence: CASSYSNSPNQPQHF. This chain uses TRBV6-6 with TRBJ1-5; D is unclear. The germline V gene has CDR1 MNHNY and CDR2 SVGAGI (reference sequence). Trimming pared 0 bases from V and 4 bases from J, leaving 10 bases between. The CDR3 consists of 15 residues.

V usage is TRBV20-1 and J usage is TRBJ2-1, with a weak D call TRBD2 (6 bases). The V gene's germline CDR1 is DFQATT and CDR2 SNEGSKA (reference sequence). CDR3 size: 12 residues. CDR3 coding DNA: TGCAGCCGCTTCGTTGGGAGGAATGAGCAGTTCTTC. Protein: CSRFVGRNEQFF.

The J gene is TRBJ2-3, the V gene TRBV20-1; TRBD2 matches 10 bases. Germline V gives CDR1 DFQATT, CDR2 SNEGSKA (reference sequence). The CDR3 spans 15 residues. Trimming removed 6 bases from V and 0 bases from J; junction bases left unmatched: 6. CDR3 in amino acids: CSARGLAASTDTQYF. For the CDR3, the DNA is TGCAGTGCACGAGGACTAGCGGCTAGCACAGATACGCAGTATTTT.

This chain connects TRBV9 to TRBJ1-2; 8 bases map to TRBD1. V was pared by 6 bases and J by 7 bases, with 11 bases of the junction left unmatched. This CDR3 contains 14 residues. Per the germline V gene, CDR1 is SGDLS and CDR2 is YYNGEE. CDR3: CASNALTGVRGYTF. The DNA for the CDR3 is TGTGCCAGCAACGCCCTGACAGGGGTGCGTGGCTACACCTTC.

The V gene is TRBV7-3, the J gene TRBJ2-1; TRBD1 aligns across 10 bases. The J call is uncertain, as TRBJ2-7 better fits the DNA end. CDR3 size: 17 residues. Germline-derived CDR1 and CDR2 are SGHTA and FQGTGA. The CDR3 DNA reads TGTGCCAGCAGCGGGGGACAGGGGTCGAGCTCCTACAATGAGCAGTACTTC. Its translation is CASSGGQGSSSYNEQYF.

The CDR3 here is CASSPIPLAGQETQYF. The CDR3 DNA reads TGCGCCAGCAGCCCCATCCCCCTAGCGGGACAAGAGACCCAGTACTTC. The chain combines TRBV4-1 with TRBJ2-5; 9 bases are a match to TRBD2. The V and J ends lost 4 bases and 2 bases, in that order; junction bases with no gene match: 8. Looked up from germline, CDR1 is MGHRA and CDR2 is YSYEKL. CDR3 length: 16 amino acids.

This chain joins TRBV2 and TRBJ2-7, with D possibly TRBD2 on 6 matching bases. Germline values: CDR1 SNHLY, CDR2 FYNNEI. This CDR3 comprises 16 residues. The V end lost 8 bases, the J end lost 0 bases, and 20 bases lay between the germline ends. In nucleotides, the CDR3 is TGTGCCAGCGTTGGACCTAGGACTAACCTCTCCTACGAGCAGTACTTC. Protein sequence: CASVGPRTNLSYEQYF.

The chain joins TRBV12-3 or TRBV12-4 to TRBJ1-2; 7 bases match TRBD1. Trimming took 9 bases from V and 0 from J; bases not matched to a gene: 1. The CDR3 has 12 residues. CDR3 DNA sequence: TGTGCCAGTGGGACAGCTAACTATGGCTACACCTTC. This codes for CASGTANYGYTF.

The rearrangement joins TRBV29-1 to TRBJ2-1; tentative D call: TRBD1 (6 bases). Trimming took 6 bases from V and 6 from J, leaving 24 bases between them. Germline V gives CDR1 SQVTM, CDR2 ANQGSEA. The CDR3 sequence is 16 residues long. As DNA, the CDR3 is TGCAGCGTCCAGACGTTGGGGGCCTCTTACACCAATGAGCAGTTCTTC. Residues: CSVQTLGASYTNEQFF.

CDR3 nucleotide sequence: TGTGCCAGCAGTTTATGGACAGGGCTGGGGAATCAGCCCCAGCATTTT. As protein: CASSLWTGLGNQPQHF. The chain joins TRBV28 to TRBJ1-5, with 7 bases fitting TRBD1. Losses at the gene ends were 0 bases for V and 4 bases for J; bases not matched to a gene: 6. The CDR3 sequence is 16 residues long. In germline, CDR1 is MDHEN, CDR2 SYDVKM. The entire variable domain, with the rest obtained from reference TRBV28 and TRBJ1-5, is as follows: DVKVTQSSRYLVKRTGEKVFLECVQDMDHENMFWYRQDPGLGLRLIYFSYDVKMKEKGDIPEGYSVSREKKERFSLILESASTNQTSMYLCASSLWTGLGNQPQHFGDGTRLSIL.

V and J are TRBV29-1 and TRBJ1-2, with D tentatively TRBD1 (6 bases). The germline V gene has CDR1 SQVTM and CDR2 ANQGSEA. The CDR3 runs 13 residues. The V and J ends lost 5 bases and 4 bases respectively, with 14 bases between them. The CDR3 coding sequence is TGCAGCGTTATCACAGGGAGTTTCTATGGCTACACCTTC. As protein: CSVITGSFYGYTF. The variable domain in full, completed from reference TRBV29-1 and TRBJ1-2, reads SAVISQKPSRDICQRGTSLTIQCQVDSQVTMMFWYRQQPGQSLTLIATANQGSEATYESGFVIDKFPISRPNLTFSTLTVSNMSPEDSSIYLCSVITGSFYGYTFGSGTRLTVV.

The table lists this clonotype with a count of one. The chain employs TRBV12-3 or TRBV12-4 and TRBJ1-2; TRBD1 aligns across 7 bases. The CDR3 extends over 15 amino acids. The V and J ends lost 6 bases and 6 bases, in that order; junction bases with no gene match: 13. The CDR3 is CASRIGGTAVDGYTF. For the CDR3, the DNA is TGTGCCAGCAGGATTGGGGGGACAGCGGTGGATGGCTACACCTTC.

The J gene is TRBJ2-1, the V gene TRBV6-2 or TRBV6-3; D remains unclear. Trimming shortened V by 2 bases and J by 6 bases, and 11 bases separated the two germline ends. The CDR3 contains 14 residues. Looked up from germline, CDR1 is MNHEY and CDR2 is SVGEGT. In DNA, the CDR3 is TGTGCCAGCAGTTACCGGCAGGTTGGCAATGAGCAGTTCTTC. This codes for CASSYRQVGNEQFF.